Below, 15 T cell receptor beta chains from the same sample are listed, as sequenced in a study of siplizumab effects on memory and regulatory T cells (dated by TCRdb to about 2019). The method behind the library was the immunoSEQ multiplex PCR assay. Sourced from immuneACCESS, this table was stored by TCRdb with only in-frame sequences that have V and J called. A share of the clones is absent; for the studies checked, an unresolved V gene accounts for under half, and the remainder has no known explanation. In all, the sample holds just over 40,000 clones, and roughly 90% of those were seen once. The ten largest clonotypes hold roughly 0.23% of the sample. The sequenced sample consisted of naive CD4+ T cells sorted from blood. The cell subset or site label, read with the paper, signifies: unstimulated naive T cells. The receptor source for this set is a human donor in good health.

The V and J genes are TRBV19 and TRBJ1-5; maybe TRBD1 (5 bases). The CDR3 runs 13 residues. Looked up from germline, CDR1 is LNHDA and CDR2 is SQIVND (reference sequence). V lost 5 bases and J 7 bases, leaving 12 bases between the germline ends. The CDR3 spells CASSAYTGQPQHF. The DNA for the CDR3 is TGTGCCAGTAGTGCCTATACAGGACAGCCCCAGCATTTT.

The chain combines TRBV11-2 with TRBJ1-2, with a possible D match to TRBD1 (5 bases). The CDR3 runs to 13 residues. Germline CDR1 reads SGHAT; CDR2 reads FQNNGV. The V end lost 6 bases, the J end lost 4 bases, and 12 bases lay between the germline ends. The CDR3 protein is CASSRDSGYGYTF. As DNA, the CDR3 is TGTGCCAGCAGTCGCGACAGTGGCTATGGCTACACCTTC.

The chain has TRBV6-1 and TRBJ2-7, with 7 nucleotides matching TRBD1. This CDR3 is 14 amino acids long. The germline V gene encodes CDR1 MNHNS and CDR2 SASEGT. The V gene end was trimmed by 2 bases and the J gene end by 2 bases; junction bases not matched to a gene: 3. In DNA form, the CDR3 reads TGTGCCAGCAGTGAATTAGGGACAGCCTACGAGCAGTACTTC. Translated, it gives CASSELGTAYEQYF.

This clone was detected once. CDR3 residues: CASSVDGFGYGYTF. The CDR3 region has the DNA TGTGCCAGCAGCGTAGATGGGTTCGGCTATGGCTACACCTTC. The chain links TRBV9 to TRBJ1-2; no clear D gene. The CDR3 is 14 amino acids. The germline CDR1 and CDR2 sequences are SGDLS and YYNGEE. V dropped 0 bases and J dropped 4 bases, with 10 bases sitting between them.

CDR3 bases: TGTGCCAGTTGCGGGAGAGAGACCGGGGAGCTGTTTTTT. Translated, it gives CASCGRETGELFF. V gene TRBV19 combines with J gene TRBJ2-2; 7 bases align to TRBD2. The germline CDR1 and CDR2 sequences are LNHDA and SQIVND (reference sequence). The junction had 5 bases not matched to a gene; V was cut back by 8 bases and J by 5 bases. CDR3 length: 13 residues. The full variable domain, with the rest looked up from reference TRBV19 and TRBJ2-2, is DGGITQSPKYLFRKEGQNVTLSCEQNLNHDAMYWYRQDPGQGLRLIYYSQIVNDFQKGDIAEGYSVSREKKESFPLTVTSAQKNPTAFYLCASCGRETGELFFGEGSRLTVL.

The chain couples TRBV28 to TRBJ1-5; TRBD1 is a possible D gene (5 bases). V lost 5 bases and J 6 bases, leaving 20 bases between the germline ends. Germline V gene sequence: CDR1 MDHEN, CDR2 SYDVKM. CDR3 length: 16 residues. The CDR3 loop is CASSPLRGGLGQPQHF. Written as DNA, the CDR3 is TGTGCCAGCAGTCCCCTAAGGGGTGGTCTAGGTCAGCCCCAGCATTTT. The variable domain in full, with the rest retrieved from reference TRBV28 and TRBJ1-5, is DVKVTQSSRYLVKRTGEKVFLECVQDMDHENMFWYRQDPGLGLRLIYFSYDVKMKEKGDIPEGYSVSREKKERFSLILESASTNQTSMYLCASSPLRGGLGQPQHFGDGTRLSIL.

CDR3 sequence reads: CASSPTGLAGVRGFGGELFF. CDR3 DNA sequence: TGTGCCAGCAGTCCTACTGGATTAGCGGGAGTTCGCGGATTTGGGGGGGAGCTGTTTTTT. The V call is TRBV27, the J call TRBJ2-2, with 9 bases matching TRBD2. Germline V gives CDR1 MNHEY, CDR2 SMNVEV (reference sequence). V dropped 5 bases and J dropped 8; count of bases not matched to a gene: 24. The CDR3 length is 20 residues.

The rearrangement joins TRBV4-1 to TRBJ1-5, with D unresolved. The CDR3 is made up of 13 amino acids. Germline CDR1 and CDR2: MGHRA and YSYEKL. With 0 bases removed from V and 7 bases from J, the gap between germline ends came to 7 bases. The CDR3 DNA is TGCGCCAGCAGCCAAGATAGAGAACAGCCCCAGCATTTT. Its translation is CASSQDREQPQHF.

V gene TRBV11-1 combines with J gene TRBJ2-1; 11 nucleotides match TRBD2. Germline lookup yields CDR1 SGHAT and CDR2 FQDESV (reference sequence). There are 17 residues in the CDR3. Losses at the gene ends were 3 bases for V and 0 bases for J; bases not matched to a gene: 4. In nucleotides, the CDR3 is TGTGCCAGCAGCTTCCCCGGGACTAGCGGCTCCTACAATGAGCAGTTCTTC. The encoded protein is CASSFPGTSGSYNEQFF.

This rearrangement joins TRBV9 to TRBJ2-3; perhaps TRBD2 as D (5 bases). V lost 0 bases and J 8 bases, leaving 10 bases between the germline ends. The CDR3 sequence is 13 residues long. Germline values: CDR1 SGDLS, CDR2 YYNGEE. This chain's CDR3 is CASSVEEVSTQYF. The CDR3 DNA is TGTGCCAGCAGCGTAGAGGAGGTCTCTACGCAGTATTTT.

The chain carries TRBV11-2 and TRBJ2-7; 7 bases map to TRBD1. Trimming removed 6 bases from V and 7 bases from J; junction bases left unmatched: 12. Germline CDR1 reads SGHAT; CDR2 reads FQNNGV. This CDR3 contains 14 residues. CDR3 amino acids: CASRSSRQGIEQYF. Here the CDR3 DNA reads TGTGCCAGCAGATCATCTCGACAGGGAATAGAGCAGTACTTC. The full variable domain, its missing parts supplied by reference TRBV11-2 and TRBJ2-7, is EAGVAQSPRYKIIEKRQSVAFWCNPISGHATLYWYQQILGQGPKLLIQFQNNGVVDDSQLPKDRFSAERLKGVDSTLKIQPAKLEDSAVYLCASRSSRQGIEQYFGPGTRLTVT.

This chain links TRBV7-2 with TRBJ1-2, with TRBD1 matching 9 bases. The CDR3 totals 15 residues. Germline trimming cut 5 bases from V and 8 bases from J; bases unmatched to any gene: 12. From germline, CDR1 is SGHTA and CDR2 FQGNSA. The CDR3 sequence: CASSVDRGVSRGYTF. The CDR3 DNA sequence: TGTGCCAGCAGCGTAGACAGGGGGGTATCGCGCGGCTACACCTTC.

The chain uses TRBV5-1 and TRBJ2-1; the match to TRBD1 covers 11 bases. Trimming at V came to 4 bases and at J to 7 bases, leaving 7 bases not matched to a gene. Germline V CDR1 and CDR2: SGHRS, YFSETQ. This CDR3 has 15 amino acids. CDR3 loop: CASSASGTGGNEQFF. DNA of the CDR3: TGCGCCAGCAGCGCCTCCGGGACAGGGGGGAATGAGCAGTTCTTC.

CDR3 sequence (DNA): TGTGCCAGTACCCATACCCCTGCCCCTACAGGGAACTATGGCTACACCTTC. It codes for CASTHTPAPTGNYGYTF. The chain has TRBV19 and TRBJ1-2; a possible D gene is TRBD1 (6 bases). Germline CDR1 is LNHDA and CDR2 is SQIVND (reference sequence). The CDR3 has 17 amino acids. V shed 7 bases and J shed 2 bases, with 23 bases lying between them.

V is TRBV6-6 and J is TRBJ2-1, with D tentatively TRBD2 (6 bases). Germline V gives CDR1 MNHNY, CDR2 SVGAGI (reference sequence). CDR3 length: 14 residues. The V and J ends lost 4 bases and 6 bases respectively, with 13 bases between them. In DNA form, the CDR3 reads TGTGCCAGCAGTTTCCTACTAGCAGTCAATGAGCAGTTCTTC. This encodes CASSFLLAVNEQFF.